The sample holds a few counts of the clone carrying this T cell receptor beta chain. As yet, its antigen is unknown. Germline V lookup: CDR1 MNHNS, CDR2 SASEGT. V lost 7 bases and J lost 6, with 14 bases in between. CDR3 length: 13 residues. This record belongs to a study of T cells in Graves' hyperthyroidism and ophthalmopathy. At the level of the study: Peripheral blood was secured at the point of initial diagnosis, before any treatment. Study-wide points: Ophthalmopathy was identified by the model a median approximately 6.4 months ahead of onset.

Aged 18 to 65, the patients had hyperthyroidism that was newly diagnosed and had lasted under 2 months. TCR beta CDR3 sequences were amplified from RNA transcripts. A set of HTBI primers served as the primers for a first-round RT-PCR of the TCR CDR3. Each CDR3 protein gets one entry after TCRdb re-called the multiplex PCR reads with MiXCR. The data show some 380,000 distinct CDR3 sequences, with roughly 13% seen just once and more than 20% held by the top ten. Sequencing used blood. This receptor was identified in a man in his thirties or forties with Graves' hyperthyroidism that later progressed to Graves' ophthalmopathy. V gene TRBV6-1 combines with J gene TRBJ2-3, with D perhaps being TRBD1 or TRBD2 (5 bases each). The CDR3 nucleotides are TGTGCCAGCACTCCCGGGGCAGTGGATACGCAGTATTTT. Its translation is CASTPGAVDTQYF.